The 19 T cell receptor beta chains in this list originate from one sample, sequenced in a study of CD8 T cells in ankylosing spondylitis (dated by TCRdb to about 2017). Receptors were amplified or captured by 5' RACE. Sequenced on an Illumina HiSeq 2500. TCRdb reworked the public reads: Q25 trimming with fastp, MiXCR clone assembly, productive beta chains retained. Rows matching on CDR3 protein sequence are summarized as one entry with the most common DNA and genes. In this sample the table shows roughly 180,000 distinct CDR3 sequences, roughly 10% of which occur a single time. Of the sample, about 16% falls within the top ten clones. Source material: blood, either unsorted or a sorted T cell fraction (not recorded which). The origin of the receptors is a female donor with ankylosing spondylitis or in good health (not recorded which).

This clonotype was recorded many times. The V gene is TRBV12-3 or TRBV12-4, the J gene TRBJ2-1; D is uncertain. Deletions cut 6 bases from V and 0 bases from J, with 12 bases between. This CDR3 has 15 residues. In nucleotides, the CDR3 is TGTGCCAGCAGAGGGCTTGGCAGCTCCTACAATGAGCAGTTCTTC. It codes for CASRGLGSSYNEQFF.

V usage is TRBV20-1 and J usage is TRBJ2-1, with D maybe TRBD1 (5 bases). This CDR3 is built from 15 residues. Trimming stripped 0 bases from V and 7 bases from J, with 16 bases between. Germline V gene lookup returns CDR1 DFQATT and CDR2 SNEGSKA (reference sequence). CDR3 sequence: CSARDIRGTTNEQFF. In DNA form, the CDR3 reads TGCAGTGCTAGAGATATTAGGGGTACGACGAATGAGCAGTTCTTC.

This clonotype was counted many times. One end of the junction varies from germline; a read error may be responsible. The rearrangement links TRBV6-5 to TRBJ2-3; D possibly corresponds to TRBD1 (5 bases). This CDR3 region has 14 residues. Germline loops: CDR1 MNHEY, CDR2 SVGAGI. The CDR3 spells CASSDSGSPDTQYF. CDR3 DNA sequence: TGTGCCAGCAGTGACTCAGGGTCCCCAGATACGCAGTATTTT.

This clonotype was recorded a few times. The rearrangement links TRBV19 to TRBJ2-1, with D possibly TRBD2 on 6 matching bases. The CDR3 length is 15 residues. Deletions cut 5 bases from V and 2 bases from J, with 13 bases between. Germline-derived CDR1 and CDR2 are LNHDA and SQIVND (reference sequence). CDR3 amino acids: CASSGDSSTYNEQFF. CDR3 DNA sequence: TGTGCCAGTAGTGGGGACTCCTCGACCTACAATGAGCAGTTCTTC.

The V and J genes are TRBV12-5 and TRBJ2-7; weak D call: TRBD1 (6 bases). This CDR3 has 12 residues. Trimming took 3 bases from V and 6 from J, leaving 9 bases between them. CDR1 and CDR2 from the germline V gene are LGHNT and FRNRAP. CDR3 protein: CASGFRGSEQYF. CDR3 coding DNA: TGTGCTAGTGGTTTCAGGGGTAGCGAGCAGTACTTC.

J is TRBJ2-2 and V is TRBV6-2 or TRBV6-3; a possible D gene is TRBD2 (5 bases). V was clipped by 6 bases and J by 4 bases, with 15 bases between them. The CDR3 loop spans 15 amino acids. The germline gives CDR1 MNHEY, CDR2 SVGEGT. CDR3 bases: TGTGCCAGCAGCCCGGGTGGGAGTTTCACCGGGGAGCTGTTTTTT. It is translated as CASSPGGSFTGELFF.

This clonotype appeared a few times. This chain connects TRBV13 to TRBJ2-7; the D is unclear. CDR3 size: 13 residues. V lost 4 bases and J 3 bases, leaving 10 bases between the germline ends. Per the germline V gene, CDR1 is PRHDT and CDR2 is FYEKMQ (reference sequence). The DNA of the CDR3 is TGTGCCAGCAGCTCGAAGGACGGCTACGAGCAGTACTTC. Translated, it gives CASSSKDGYEQYF. Looking up the rest from reference TRBV13 and TRBJ2-7 gives the full variable domain: AAGVIQSPRHLIKEKRETATLKCYPIPRHDTVYWYQQGPGQDPQFLISFYEKMQSDKGSIPDRFSAQQFSDYHSELNMSSLELGDSALYFCASSSKDGYEQYFGPGTRLTVT.

Ten or more counts support this clonotype. The gene calls are TRBV4-2 and TRBJ2-1, with D tentatively TRBD2 (5 bases). From germline, CDR1 is LGHNA and CDR2 YNFKEQ. Trimming left V 3 bases short and J 10 bases short, with 13 bases between. The CDR3 consists of 13 residues. The CDR3 nucleotides read TGTGCCAGCAGCCAGGGAGTAGGGAGAGAGCAGTTCTTC. This sequence encodes CASSQGVGREQFF.

This chain links TRBV7-2 with TRBJ2-7, with D possibly matching TRBD2 (6 bases). This CDR3 spans 14 amino acids. V gave up 1 base and J gave up 4 bases, with 11 bases separating them. Germline V gene data show CDR1 as SGHTA and CDR2 as FQGNSA. In DNA form, the CDR3 reads TGTGCCAGCAGCTTAGACAGTGGGACTTACGAGCAGTACTTC. Amino acids: CASSLDSGTYEQYF.

The CDR3 here is CATGLAGTGTSSGNTIYF. The DNA of the CDR3 is TGTGCCACCGGCTTGGCCGGGACAGGGACCTCCTCTGGAAACACCATATATTTT. The J gene is TRBJ1-3, the V gene TRBV24-1, with 9 bases fitting TRBD1. Looked up from germline, CDR1 is KGHDR and CDR2 is SFDVKD. Trimming at V came to 9 bases and at J to 0 bases, leaving 14 bases not matched to a gene. There are 18 residues in the CDR3.

V and J are TRBV24-1 and TRBJ2-2, with D uncertain. Germline CDR1 is KGHDR and CDR2 is SFDVKD. The CDR3 runs to 16 residues. V was trimmed by 4 bases and J by 1 base, leaving 12 bases between them. The CDR3 nucleotides read TGTGCCACCAGTGACGTTGTGGTAGGGAACACCGGGGAGCTGTTTTTT. This codes for CATSDVVVGNTGELFF.

The chain recombines TRBV7-2 with TRBJ1-1, with D possibly TRBD1 on 6 matching bases. V was trimmed by 6 bases and J by 3 bases, leaving 17 bases between them. CDR1 is SGHTA, CDR2 FQGNSA, per germline. The CDR3 length is 15 residues. CDR3 in amino acids: CASREQGWSYTEAFF. Here the CDR3 DNA reads TGTGCCAGCAGGGAACAGGGTTGGTCATACACTGAAGCTTTCTTT. Complete variable domain (other parts from reference TRBV7-2 and TRBJ1-1): GAGVSQSPSNKVTEKGKDVELRCDPISGHTALYWYRQSLGQGLEFLIYFQGNSAPDKSGLPSDRFSAERTGGSVSTLTIQRTQQEDSAVYLCASREQGWSYTEAFFGQGTRLTVV.

V is TRBV7-9 and J is TRBJ1-2; D might be TRBD1 (5 bases). Trimming stripped 1 base from V and 8 bases from J, with 20 bases between. The CDR3 extends over 16 amino acids. Germline loops: CDR1 SEHNR, CDR2 FQNEAQ (reference sequence). CDR3 region: CASSLVDQGPGLGYTF. CDR3 DNA sequence: TGTGCCAGCAGCTTAGTGGACCAGGGCCCAGGCCTGGGCTACACCTTC.

The chain uses TRBV19 and TRBJ1-1; 7 positions match TRBD1. Germline values: CDR1 LNHDA, CDR2 SQIVND (reference sequence). The length of the CDR3 is 13 residues. The ends lost 5 bases at V and 11 bases at J; junction bases unmatched: 11. The CDR3, as DNA: TGTGCCAGTAGTCTGACAGGGTCGGCGGTGGCTTTCTTT. Translation gives CASSLTGSAVAFF.

The chain combines TRBV7-9 with TRBJ2-7; 7 nucleotides align to TRBD1. This CDR3 is 15 amino acids long. Unmatched junction bases numbered 8, after V lost 5 bases and J lost 1 base. CDR1 is SEHNR, CDR2 FQNEAQ, per germline (reference sequence). DNA for the CDR3: TGTGCCAGCAGCGCCCGACAGGGACCTTCCTACGAGCAGTACTTC. This sequence encodes CASSARQGPSYEQYF.

The J gene is TRBJ2-3, the V gene TRBV27; perhaps D is TRBD1 or TRBD2 (5 bases each). V lost 3 bases and J 2 bases, leaving 15 bases between the germline ends. The CDR3 totals 16 residues. Germline assignment: CDR1 MNHEY and CDR2 SMNVEV (reference sequence). The CDR3 DNA sequence: TGTGCCAGCAGTTTGGGAGTAGAGGGACCCACAGATACGCAGTATTTT. Translated: CASSLGVEGPTDTQYF.

The genes are TRBV5-5 and TRBJ2-3, with 7 bases aligning to TRBD2. J gave up 4 bases and V 1 base, and 3 bases lay outside the gene matches. CDR3 length: 14 residues. Germline loops: CDR1 SGHKS, CDR2 YYEKEE (reference sequence). The CDR3 bases are TGTGCCAGCAGCTTGTGGGGGGGAGCAGATACGCAGTATTTT. This translates into CASSLWGGADTQYF.

CDR3 sequence: CASSIRDFGTKAFF. CDR3 nucleotides: TGTGCCAGCTCAATCCGGGACTTCGGGACAAAAGCTTTCTTT. The rearrangement uses TRBV3-1 and TRBJ1-1; perhaps TRBD1 as D (6 bases). Germline V gives CDR1 LGHDT, CDR2 YNNKEL (reference sequence). The CDR3 covers 14 residues. The V end lost 8 bases, the J end lost 9 bases, and 22 bases lay between the germline ends.

This clonotype occurred a few times. CDR3 loop: CASRMTSARLQETQYF. The CDR3 DNA follows: TGTGCCAGTCGGATGACTAGCGCCCGCCTCCAAGAGACCCAGTACTTC. The chain couples TRBV2 to TRBJ2-5, with 8 bases fitting TRBD2. The CDR3 contains 16 residues. V was pared by 9 bases and J by 1 base, with 13 bases of the junction left unmatched. CDR1 and CDR2 from the germline V gene are SNHLY and FYNNEI.